This T cell receptor (beta chain) stems from a study of blood T cells in healthy people across ages. General observations from the study: Across the age range, TCR beta diversity per million T cells fell in a roughly linear way.

Details on this clonotype: No antigen is known for it.

A sample-barcoded 5' primer and a J-beta primer mix were used in a second PCR of roughly 6 to 12 cycles. Carrying 12 random nucleotides, a template-switch adaptor labeled each individual cDNA molecule. TCRdb itself ran the 5' RACE reads through MiXCR, one entry per CDR3 protein. The sample contains approximately 730,000 distinct CDR3 sequences, roughly two fifths of which appear only once. Germline V gene data show CDR1 as MNHEY and CDR2 as SVGAGI. There are 17 residues in the CDR3. Trimming cost V 0 bases and J 8 bases, with 19 bases left between them. The sequenced material came from blood. This rearrangement joins TRBV6-5 to TRBJ1-4; the D gene is possibly TRBD1 (5 bases). The receptor's source is a woman in her sixties or seventies in good health. This CDR3 is CASSYSIPFAQGEKLFF. CDR3 sequence (DNA): TGTGCCAGCAGTTACTCCATACCTTTCGCGCAGGGAGAAAAACTGTTTTTT.